This T cell receptor beta chain was documented in a study of cytomegalovirus exposure and HLA in healthy donors. Study results and limitations: Apart from CMV serostatus, no immune exposure information was available. The study reported that TCR beta sequences accurately predicted HLA-A and HLA-B alleles in most subjects. The productive fraction for most TCR beta V segments was about 90% or about 30% in an earlier analysis.

In the PCR, 60 Vbeta and 13 Jbeta primers were used. TCRdb's copy holds only in-frame clones and misses some; the assay was immunoSEQ multiplex PCR. The sample has tens of thousands of clones; about 68% are singletons. The CDR3 contains 16 residues. In germline, CDR1 is SGDLS, CDR2 YYNGEE. J lost 5 bases, V lost 0 bases, and 8 bases had no gene match. In regard to this clone: The antigen is not known.

Sequenced: PBMCs. The source is a woman between 45 and 60 years old in good health and CMV-seropositive. V gene TRBV9 combines with J gene TRBJ1-1, with TRBD1 identical over 9 bases. CDR3 amino acids: CASSVDSGQGLTEAFF. CDR3 in DNA: TGTGCCAGCAGCGTAGACTCGGGACAGGGCCTTACTGAAGCTTTCTTT.